This is a list of T cell receptor beta chains from one sample in a study of T-cell memory formation after mild COVID-19. TCRdb re-derived calls from the 5' RACE reads in MiXCR, one entry per CDR3 protein. This sample carries hundreds of thousands of distinct CDR3 sequences, roughly a quarter of them seen once, and the ten largest clones take 13%. The sample consisted of PBMCs or a T cell subset sorted from them (not recorded which). The source is an adult woman who had mild COVID-19 (a few samples of this study predate the infection). Cell type and time point are not known. Each CDR3 is given with its conserved first and last residue. The D gene is left open where the match is weak. The listing skips clone size in some rows; elsewhere it reads once, few, many or a size class.

v_call	d_call	j_call	cdr3_length	clone_size	cdr3_aa	cdr3_nt
TRBV7-6	TRBD1	TRBJ1-1	15	NA	CASSPLGQANTEAFF	TGTGCCAGCAGCCCCCTGGGACAGGCGAACACTGAAGCTTTCTTT
TRBV7-8	NA	TRBJ1-6	15	NA	CASSLDSQYNSPLHF	TGTGCCAGCAGCTTAGATTCCCAGTATAATTCACCCCTCCACTTT
TRBV9	TRBD2	TRBJ2-7	16	NA	CASSPYGAGAGYEQYF	TGTGCCAGCAGCCCTTACGGGGCGGGAGCGGGATACGAGCAGTACTTC
TRBV14	TRBD1	TRBJ2-1	15	NA	CASSHLTGTDNEQFF	TGTGCCAGCAGTCATTTGACCGGGACAGACAATGAGCAGTTCTTC
TRBV3-1	NA	TRBJ2-3	13	few	CASSPHPTDTQYF	TGTGCCAGCAGCCCCCACCCCACAGATACGCAGTATTTT
TRBV11-1	TRBD2	TRBJ2-1	19	NA	CASSTRTSGRPSSYNEQFF	TGTGCCAGCAGCACACGGACTAGCGGGCGCCCGAGCTCCTACAATGAGCAGTTCTTC
TRBV12-3/TRBV12-4	NA	TRBJ2-3	13	few	CASSLSSGDTQYF	TGTGCCAGCAGTTTATCGTCTGGGGATACGCAGTATTTT
TRBV15	NA	TRBJ1-1	13	NA	CATSRDSRFWAFF	TGTGCCACCAGCAGAGATTCCAGATTTTGGGCTTTCTTT
TRBV9	NA	TRBJ2-1	15	many	CASSPTSFSYNEQFF	TGTGCCAGCAGTCCAACTAGTTTCTCCTACAATGAGCAGTTCTTC
TRBV11-2	TRBD2	TRBJ2-3	17	NA	CASSLFFASGMLDTQYF	TGTGCCAGCAGCTTATTCTTTGCTAGCGGGATGTTAGATACGCAGTATTTT
TRBV2	NA	TRBJ1-5	14	NA	CASSITGSNQPQHF	TGTGCCAGCAGTATTACAGGGAGCAATCAGCCCCAGCATTTT
TRBV20-1	TRBD2	TRBJ2-7	16	NA	CSAPSTGRAGGVEQYF	TGCAGTGCCCCCTCCACTGGGAGGGCTGGCGGTGTCGAGCAGTACTTC
TRBV7-9	TRBD2	TRBJ2-7	12	NA	CASSLTSGEQYF	TGTGCCAGCAGCCTGACTAGCGGGGAGCAGTACTTC
TRBV5-1	TRBD1	TRBJ2-3	15	NA	CASSWGQTSTDTQYF	TGCGCCAGCAGCTGGGGACAGACTAGCACAGATACGCAGTATTTT
TRBV20-1	TRBD2	TRBJ2-7	15	few	CSARGGAGGAYEQYF	TGCAGTGCTAGAGGCGGAGCGGGAGGGGCCTACGAGCAGTACTTC
TRBV29-1	NA	TRBJ2-3	12	few	CSVVLLTDTQYF	TGCAGCGTTGTGTTACTCACAGATACGCAGTATTTT
TRBV21-1	NA	TRBJ2-3	18	NA	CASSKASGLASSTDTQYF	TGTGCCAGCAGCAAAGCGAGCGGCCTAGCCTCTAGCACAGATACGCAGTATTTT
TRBV2	NA	TRBJ2-2	14	NA	CASDSLSNTGELFF	TGTGCCAGCGACTCCCTCTCGAACACCGGGGAGCTGTTTTTT
TRBV10-3	NA	TRBJ1-1	13	NA	CAISTYRTPEAFF	TGTGCCATCAGTACCTACAGGACCCCTGAAGCTTTCTTT
TRBV12-3/TRBV12-4	NA	TRBJ1-5	16	NA	CASSLAPWGSNQPQHF	TGTGCCAGCAGCCTCGCTCCTTGGGGGAGCAATCAGCCCCAGCATTTT
TRBV5-1	TRBD2	TRBJ2-1	14	NA	CASSFERGWNEQFF	TGCGCCAGCAGCTTTGAGCGGGGATGGAATGAGCAGTTCTTC
TRBV5-1	TRBD1	TRBJ2-7	14	many	CASSQGQGSYEQYF	TGCGCCAGCAGCCAAGGACAGGGTTCCTACGAGCAGTACTTC
TRBV5-1	TRBD1	TRBJ2-5	16	few	CASSLLRDRRGETQYF	TGCGCCAGCAGCCTTCTGCGGGACAGGAGGGGCGAGACCCAGTACTTC
TRBV27	TRBD2	TRBJ2-7	16	few	CASSFLRAGGPHEQYF	TGTGCCAGCAGTTTTTTGCGGGCGGGAGGGCCTCACGAGCAGTACTTC
TRBV20-1	NA	TRBJ1-5	16	NA	CSARGQERYSNQPQHF	TGCAGTGCTAGAGGGCAGGAAAGATATAGCAATCAGCCCCAGCATTTT
TRBV11-2	TRBD1	TRBJ2-7	16	few	CASSSRLQGSDYEQYF	TGTGCCAGCAGCTCGCGCCTACAGGGGAGTGACTACGAGCAGTACTTC
TRBV4-1	NA	TRBJ2-7	15	NA	CASSQESRTTYEQYF	TGCGCCAGCAGCCAAGAATCACGGACCACCTACGAGCAGTACTTC
TRBV7-2	NA	TRBJ1-3	15	few	CASSPLRASGNTIYF	TGTGCCAGCAGCCCCCTGCGGGCGTCTGGAAACACCATATATTTT
TRBV20-1	TRBD1	TRBJ2-7	15	few	CSARSSGQGNYEQYF	TGCAGTGCCCGATCGTCAGGACAGGGCAACTACGAGCAGTACTTC
TRBV27	NA	TRBJ2-3	14	few	CASSLSRPEDTQYF	TGTGCCAGCAGTTTATCCCGGCCAGAGGATACGCAGTATTTT
TRBV5-1	NA	TRBJ2-1	15	few	CASRPLAEGYNEQFF	TGCGCCAGCAGACCCCTTGCGGAGGGCTACAATGAGCAGTTCTTC
TRBV19	NA	TRBJ2-3	15	many	CASSVSGLGTDTQYF	TGTGCCAGTAGTGTCTCGGGACTGGGCACAGATACGCAGTATTTT
TRBV20-1	TRBD1	TRBJ1-1	14	NA	CSARVTGSDTEAFF	TGCAGTGCTAGAGTGACAGGGAGTGACACTGAAGCTTTCTTT
TRBV7-9	TRBD1	TRBJ1-2	16	few	CASSSRGRTGNYGYTF	TGTGCCAGCAGCTCAAGGGGAAGGACAGGGAACTATGGCTACACCTTC
TRBV12-3/TRBV12-4	TRBD1	TRBJ1-1	15	NA	CASRIPPTGETEAFF	TGTGCCAGCAGAATACCCCCGACAGGGGAGACTGAAGCTTTCTTT
TRBV4-1	NA	TRBJ1-2	13	few	CASSLGSGTGYTF	TGCGCCAGCAGCCTCGGATCCGGGACCGGCTACACCTTC
TRBV9	TRBD2	TRBJ2-3	15	once	CASSVGLADTDTQYF	TGTGCCAGCAGCGTAGGGCTAGCGGATACAGATACGCAGTATTTT
TRBV12-3/TRBV12-4	TRBD1	TRBJ1-1	13	few	CASSLRGRTEAFF	TGTGCCAGCAGCCTGAGGGGGCGGACTGAAGCTTTCTTT
TRBV9	TRBD2	TRBJ2-2	16	few	CASSVGGLAVTGELFF	TGTGCCAGCAGCGTAGGGGGACTAGCGGTTACCGGGGAGCTGTTTTTT
TRBV11-2	NA	TRBJ2-7	16	NA	CASSSGQGLSSYEQYF	TGTGCCAGCAGCTCCGGCCAAGGCCTAAGCTCCTACGAGCAGTACTTC
TRBV6-5	NA	TRBJ1-2	15	NA	CASSSVGGTNYGYTF	TGTGCCAGCAGCTCCGTGGGGGGGACTAACTATGGCTACACCTTC
TRBV6-5	TRBD1	TRBJ2-2	14	few	CASKGQGNTGELFF	TGTGCCAGCAAAGGACAGGGAAACACCGGGGAGCTGTTTTTT
TRBV7-6	TRBD2	TRBJ2-1	15	NA	CASSPSSGLEGEQFF	TGTGCCAGCAGCCCCTCTAGCGGACTCGAGGGTGAGCAGTTCTTC
TRBV7-8	NA	TRBJ2-5	15	NA	CASSSKGQFQETQYF	TGTGCCAGCAGTTCTAAGGGGCAGTTCCAAGAGACCCAGTACTTC
TRBV5-1	NA	TRBJ1-6	16	NA	CASSLGGRDGNSPLHF	TGCGCCAGCAGCTTGGGGGGCCGGGATGGAAATTCACCCCTCCACTTT
TRBV9	NA	TRBJ2-1	16	NA	CASSGGRGFNYNEQFF	TGTGCCAGCAGCGGGGGACGGGGTTTCAATTACAATGAGCAGTTCTTC
TRBV5-5	NA	TRBJ1-5	16	NA	CASSFSVDISNQPQHF	TGTGCCAGCAGCTTTAGCGTGGACATTAGCAATCAGCCCCAGCATTTT
TRBV5-1	NA	TRBJ1-1	12	NA	CASSFPSVEAFF	TGCGCCAGCAGCTTCCCGTCCGTTGAAGCTTTCTTT
TRBV7-9	NA	TRBJ1-2	14	few	CASSPGGPWYGYTF	TGTGCCAGCAGCCCTGGGGGACCTTGGTACGGCTACACCTTC
TRBV12-3/TRBV12-4	TRBD2	TRBJ2-7	15	few	CASSLVLAEFYEQYF	TGTGCCAGCAGTTTAGTTCTAGCGGAGTTCTACGAGCAGTACTTC
TRBV12-3/TRBV12-4	TRBD2	TRBJ2-7	15	once	CASSMSGRVKYEQYF	TGTGCCAGCAGTATGAGCGGGAGAGTTAAGTACGAGCAGTACTTC
TRBV15	NA	TRBJ2-3	15	few	CATEPAAEMEYTQYF	TGTGCCACCGAGCCAGCAGCGGAGATGGAATATACGCAGTATTTT
TRBV24-1	TRBD1	TRBJ2-2	17	few	CATSDLPGQGTTGELFF	TGTGCCACCAGTGATTTACCGGGACAGGGGACCACCGGGGAGCTGTTTTTT
TRBV5-1	NA	TRBJ2-5	14	few	CASSLFEGTETQYF	TGCGCCAGCAGCTTGTTCGAGGGGACGGAGACCCAGTACTTC